This entry is about one TCR beta chain. This table comes from immunoSEQ multiplex PCR, and its TCRdb copy is limited to in-frame clones, with some not included. The sample includes 200,000 to 250,000 clones, 87% of them seen just once. Germline V gene data show CDR1 as SGHKS and CDR2 as YYEKEE (reference sequence). This CDR3 is 16 amino acids long. After removal of 0 bases from V and 1 base from J, the junction contained 6 bases not matched to a gene. This sample is drawn from a study of blood T cell repertoires in COVID-19. Study-level information: Two negative PCRs, clearance, or symptom resolution characterized the recovered Cohort 3 donors.

Participants had their cohort set by participant-reported clinical history. V usage is TRBV5-5 and J usage is TRBJ2-5; 7 nucleotides line up with TRBD1. Sequencing used PBMCs or T cells enriched from blood (not recorded which). This TCR was recovered from a man aged 30-40 years in a cohort exposed to, infected with or recovered from COVID-19 (not recorded which). CDR3 amino acids: CASSLGAGGGQETQYF. In DNA form, the CDR3 reads TGTGCCAGCAGCTTGGGGGCAGGGGGTGGCCAAGAGACCCAGTACTTC.